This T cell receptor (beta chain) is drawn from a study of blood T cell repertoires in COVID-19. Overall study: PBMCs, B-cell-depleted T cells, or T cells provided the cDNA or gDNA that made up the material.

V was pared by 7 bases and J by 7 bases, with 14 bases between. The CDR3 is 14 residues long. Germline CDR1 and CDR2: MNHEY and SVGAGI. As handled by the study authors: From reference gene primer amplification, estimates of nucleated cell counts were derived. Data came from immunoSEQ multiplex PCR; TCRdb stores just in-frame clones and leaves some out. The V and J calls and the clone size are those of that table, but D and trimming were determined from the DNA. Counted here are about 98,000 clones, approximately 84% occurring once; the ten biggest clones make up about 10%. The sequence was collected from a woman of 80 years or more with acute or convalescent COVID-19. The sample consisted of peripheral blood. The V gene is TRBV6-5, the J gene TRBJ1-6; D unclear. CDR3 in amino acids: CASKTNQANSPLHF. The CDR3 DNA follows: TGTGCCAGCAAAACTAACCAAGCGAATTCACCCCTCCACTTT.